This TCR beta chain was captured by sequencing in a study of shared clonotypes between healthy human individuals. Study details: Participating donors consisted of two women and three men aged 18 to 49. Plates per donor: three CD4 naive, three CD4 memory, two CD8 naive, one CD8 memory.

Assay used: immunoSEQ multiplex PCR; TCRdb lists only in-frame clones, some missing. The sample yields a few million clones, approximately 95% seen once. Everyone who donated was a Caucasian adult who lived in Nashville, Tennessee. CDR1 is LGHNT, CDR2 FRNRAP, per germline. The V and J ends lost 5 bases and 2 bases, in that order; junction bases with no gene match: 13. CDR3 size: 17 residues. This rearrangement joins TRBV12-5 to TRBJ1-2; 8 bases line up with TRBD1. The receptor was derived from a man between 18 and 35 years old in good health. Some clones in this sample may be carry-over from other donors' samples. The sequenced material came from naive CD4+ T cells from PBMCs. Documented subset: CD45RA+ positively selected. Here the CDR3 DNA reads TGTGCTAGTGGTCCTACTTATCTGACAGGGGCCAACTATGGCTACACCTTC. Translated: CASGPTYLTGANYGYTF.